Listed here is a single TCR beta chain. The sample originates from a study of spatial heterogeneity in lung cancer. Study-wide background: The donors were 55 to 80 patients with non-small cell lung cancer that was early-stage and untreated. Where available, sequencing covered follow-up PBMC samples, taken at a median of roughly two years after resection.

V lost 10 bases, J lost 5 bases, and 6 bases stayed unmatched. The CDR3 has 13 amino acids. TCRdb re-called the 5' RACE reads through MiXCR, storing one row per CDR3 protein. This sample yields some 46,000 distinct CDR3 sequences, of which about 11% are seen a single time; 32% belongs to the top ten. The time point here: blood at routine non-recurrence follow-up after resection. The study sequenced unsorted whole RNA from tumor, nontumor lung or frozen PBMC. This receptor was obtained from a male donor with early-stage non-small cell lung cancer. The chain links TRBV12-3 or TRBV12-4 to TRBJ2-1; 9 bases map to TRBD1. The source was PBMCs, collected at follow-up. CDR3 region: CATRTGVDNEQFF. The CDR3 region has the DNA TGTGCCACCCGGACAGGGGTTGACAATGAGCAGTTCTTC.